This T cell receptor beta chain was sequenced in a study of blood T cell repertoires in COVID-19. Looked up from germline, CDR1 is DFQATT and CDR2 is SNEGSKA (reference sequence). The ends lost 5 bases at V and 9 bases at J; junction bases unmatched: 6. The CDR3 runs to 11 residues. Measured with immunoSEQ multiplex PCR; TCRdb has only the in-frame clones, and not every one. The sample has roughly 110,000 clones; around 89% are singletons. The origin of this receptor is a man aged 40-55 years with active or convalescent COVID-19. The sequenced material came from peripheral blood. This rearrangement joins TRBV20-1 to TRBJ2-5, with 7 bases fitting TRBD1. The CDR3 loop reads CSAPTGPAQYF. The CDR3 DNA is TGCAGTGCTCCGACAGGGCCGGCCCAGTACTTC.